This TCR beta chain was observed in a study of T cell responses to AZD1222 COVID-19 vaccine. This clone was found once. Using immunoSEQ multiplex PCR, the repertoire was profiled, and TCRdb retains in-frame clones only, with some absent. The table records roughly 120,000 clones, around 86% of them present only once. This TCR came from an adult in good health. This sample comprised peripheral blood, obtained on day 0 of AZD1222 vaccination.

In DNA form, the CDR3 reads TGTGCCAGCAGCCAAGATTCGGGGGCGCGAGAAAAACTGTTTTTT. This encodes CASSQDSGAREKLFF. The chain employs TRBV4-2 and TRBJ1-4, with D possibly TRBD1 on 6 matching bases. V was pared by 0 bases and J by 8 bases, with 13 bases between. This CDR3 spans 15 amino acids. CDR1 is LGHNA, CDR2 YNFKEQ, per germline.